Listed below are T cell receptor beta chains from one sample, sequenced in a study of OX40 agonist ivuxolimab in advanced cancers. Generated by immunoSEQ multiplex PCR, the TCRdb table keeps only in-frame clones and is missing some. Here the sample spans around 33,000 clones, around 90% being singletons. This sample comprised CD4+ or CD8+ T cells sorted from blood, obtained in a trial of the OX40 agonist ivuxolimab. All receptors come from an adult with an advanced solid tumor such as melanoma, head and neck, liver or kidney cancer. The CDR3 runs from the conserved cysteine through the conserved F or W.

CDR3 protein	V gene	J gene
CASSDQASSYEQYF	TRBV6-1	TRBJ2-7
CASSETGEKLFF	TRBV2	TRBJ1-4
CASSPRRNSNQPQHF	TRBV2	TRBJ1-5
CASSFYQETQYF	TRBV28	TRBJ2-5
CASTQLGLLNTEAFF	TRBV6-1	TRBJ1-1
CASSTRTELNTEAFF	TRBV6-5	TRBJ1-1
CASSSPGQSYYEQYF	TRBV5-7	TRBJ2-7
CASSATVVLNTEAFF	TRBV7-2	TRBJ1-1
CASRGQGAISEAFF	TRBV28	TRBJ1-1
CASSLGAGDMNQPQHF	TRBV5-8	TRBJ1-5
CASSQDSLYEQYF	TRBV4-1	.
CASSVGIYTDTQYF	TRBV9	TRBJ2-3